The entry below describes one T cell receptor (beta chain). CD45RA-negative memory and CD45RA+ naive subsets were split from the CD4+ cells. V was cut by 11 bases and J by 0 bases, with 10 bases left in between. The CDR3 covers 12 residues. Per the germline V gene, CDR1 is MDHEN and CDR2 is SYDVKM. This sample was included in a study of shared clonotypes between healthy human individuals. Study in general: The study used three CD4 naive, three CD4 memory, two CD8 naive and one CD8 memory plate per donor.

Assay execution proceeded at the deep level. When replicate PCRs were run on sorted subsets, they used 200 ng DNA, approximately 33,000 T cell genomes. Sequencing was performed with immunoSEQ multiplex PCR; in TCRdb, only in-frame clones are kept and a portion is missing. The sample records 2 million to 2.5 million clones, 92% being singletons. Sequencing input: naive CD4+ T cells from PBMCs. Sample subset: CD45RA+ positively selected. The chain uses TRBV28 and TRBJ1-2, with D tentatively TRBD1 (5 bases). The TCR sequence derives from a man aged 18 to 29 in good health. Some clones in this sample may be carry-over from other donors' samples. CDR3 in DNA: TGTGCCGGAAGGGGCCCTAACTATGGCTACACCTTC. This translates into CAGRGPNYGYTF.